What follows describes a single TCR beta chain. The sample is drawn from a study of T-cell reconstitution after alpha-beta-depleted transplantation in children. Preparation of the TCRbeta library involved a method that used unique molecular identifiers. TCRdb reprocessed the PCR reads via MiXCR and lists one record per CDR3 protein. This table holds fewer than 750,000 distinct CDR3 sequences, roughly a quarter found once. This CDR3 region has 11 residues. Germline V gives CDR1 SGHDT, CDR2 YYEEEE. V gave up 4 bases and J gave up 8 bases, with 9 bases separating them. This TCR came from a boy in the first two years of life with Wiskott-Aldrich syndrome, due to receive a stem cell transplant. This sample comprised PBMCs, obtained before TCRalphabeta/CD19-depleted stem cell transplant. This chain connects TRBV5-6 to TRBJ1-1; D is ambiguous. CDR3: CASSDGSEAFF. In nucleotides, the CDR3 is TGTGCCAGCAGCGACGGTAGCGAAGCTTTCTTT.